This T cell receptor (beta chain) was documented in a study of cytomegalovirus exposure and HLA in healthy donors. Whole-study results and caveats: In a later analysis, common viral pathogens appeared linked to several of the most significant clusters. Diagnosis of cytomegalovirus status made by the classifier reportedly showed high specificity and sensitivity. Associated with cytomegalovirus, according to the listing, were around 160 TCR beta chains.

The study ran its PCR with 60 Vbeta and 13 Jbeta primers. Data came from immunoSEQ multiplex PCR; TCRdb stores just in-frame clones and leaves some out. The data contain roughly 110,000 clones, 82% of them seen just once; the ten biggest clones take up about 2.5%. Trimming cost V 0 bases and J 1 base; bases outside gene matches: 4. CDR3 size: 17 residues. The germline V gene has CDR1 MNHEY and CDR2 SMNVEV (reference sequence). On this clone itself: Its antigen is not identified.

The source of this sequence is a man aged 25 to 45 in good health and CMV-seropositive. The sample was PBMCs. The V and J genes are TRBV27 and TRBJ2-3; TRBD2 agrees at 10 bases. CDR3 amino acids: CASSLSPTSGGTDTQYF. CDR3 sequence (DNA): TGTGCCAGCAGTTTATCGCCCACTAGCGGGGGCACAGATACGCAGTATTTT.